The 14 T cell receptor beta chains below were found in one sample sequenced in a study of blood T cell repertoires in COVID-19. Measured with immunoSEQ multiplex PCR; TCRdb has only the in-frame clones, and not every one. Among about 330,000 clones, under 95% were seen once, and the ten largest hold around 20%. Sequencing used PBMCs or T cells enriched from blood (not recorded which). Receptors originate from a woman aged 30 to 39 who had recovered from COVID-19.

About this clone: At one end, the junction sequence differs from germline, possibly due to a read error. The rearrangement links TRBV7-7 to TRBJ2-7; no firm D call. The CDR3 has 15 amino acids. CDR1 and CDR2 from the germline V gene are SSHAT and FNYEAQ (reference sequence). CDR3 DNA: TGTGCTAGCAGCTTAGAGTACACGGCTAGGAACGAGCAGTACTTC. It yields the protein CASSLEYTARNEQYF.

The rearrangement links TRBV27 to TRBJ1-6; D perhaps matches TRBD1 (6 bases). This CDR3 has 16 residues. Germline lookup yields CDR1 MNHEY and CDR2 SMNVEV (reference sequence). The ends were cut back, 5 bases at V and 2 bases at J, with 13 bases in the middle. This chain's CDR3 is CASSARGRAYNSPLHF. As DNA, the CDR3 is TGTGCCAGCAGTGCCAGGGGAAGGGCCTATAATTCACCCCTCCACTTT.

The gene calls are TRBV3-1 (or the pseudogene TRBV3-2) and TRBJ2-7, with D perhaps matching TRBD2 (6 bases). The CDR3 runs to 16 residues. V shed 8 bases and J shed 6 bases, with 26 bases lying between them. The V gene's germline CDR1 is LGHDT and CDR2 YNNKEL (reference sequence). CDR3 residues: CASGGLGGGGNSEQYF. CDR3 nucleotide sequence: TGTGCCAGCGGGGGGTTGGGGGGAGGAGGCAACTCCGAGCAGTACTTC.

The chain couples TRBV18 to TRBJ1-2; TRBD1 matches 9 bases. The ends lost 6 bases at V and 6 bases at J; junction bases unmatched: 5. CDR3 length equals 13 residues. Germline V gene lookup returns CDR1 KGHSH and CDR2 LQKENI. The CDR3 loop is CASSPDRGNGYTF. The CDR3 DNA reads TGTGCCAGCTCCCCCGACAGGGGGAATGGCTACACCTTC.

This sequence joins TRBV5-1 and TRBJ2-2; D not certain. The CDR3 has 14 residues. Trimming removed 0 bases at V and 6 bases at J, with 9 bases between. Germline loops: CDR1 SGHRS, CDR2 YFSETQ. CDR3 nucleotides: TGCGCCAGCAGCTTGGAGATTCGGGCCGGGGAGCTGTTTTTT. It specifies CASSLEIRAGELFF. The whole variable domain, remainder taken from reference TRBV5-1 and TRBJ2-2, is KAGVTQTPRYLIKTRGQQVTLSCSPISGHRSVSWYQQTPGQGLQFLFEYFSETQRNKGNFPGRFSGRQFSNSRSEMNVSTLELGDSALYLCASSLEIRAGELFFGEGSRLTVL.

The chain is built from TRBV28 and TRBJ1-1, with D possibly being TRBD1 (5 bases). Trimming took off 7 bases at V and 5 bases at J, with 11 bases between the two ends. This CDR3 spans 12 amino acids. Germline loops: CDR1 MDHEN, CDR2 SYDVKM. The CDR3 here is CASIGALTEAFF. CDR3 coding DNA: TGTGCCAGCATTGGGGCCTTGACTGAAGCTTTCTTT.

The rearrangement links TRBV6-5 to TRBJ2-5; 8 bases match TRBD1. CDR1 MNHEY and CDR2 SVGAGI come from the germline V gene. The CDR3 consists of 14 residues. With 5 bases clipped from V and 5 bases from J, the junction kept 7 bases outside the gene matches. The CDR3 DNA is TGTGCCAGCAGTCGCGCGGACAGGGCTGAGACCCAGTACTTC. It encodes CASSRADRAETQYF.

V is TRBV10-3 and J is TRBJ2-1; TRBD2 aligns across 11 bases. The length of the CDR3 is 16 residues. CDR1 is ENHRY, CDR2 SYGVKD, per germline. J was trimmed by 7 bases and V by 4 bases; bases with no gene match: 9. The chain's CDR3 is CAISAGTSGVKNEQFF. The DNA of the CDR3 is TGTGCCATCAGTGCGGGGACTAGCGGAGTTAAGAATGAGCAGTTCTTC.

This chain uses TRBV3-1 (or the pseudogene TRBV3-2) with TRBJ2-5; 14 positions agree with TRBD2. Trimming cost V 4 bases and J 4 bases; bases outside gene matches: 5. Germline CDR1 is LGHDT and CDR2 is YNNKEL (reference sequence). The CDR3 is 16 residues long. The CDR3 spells CASSPGTSGSRETQYF. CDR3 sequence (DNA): TGTGCCAGCAGCCCCGGGACTAGCGGGAGCAGAGAGACCCAGTACTTC.

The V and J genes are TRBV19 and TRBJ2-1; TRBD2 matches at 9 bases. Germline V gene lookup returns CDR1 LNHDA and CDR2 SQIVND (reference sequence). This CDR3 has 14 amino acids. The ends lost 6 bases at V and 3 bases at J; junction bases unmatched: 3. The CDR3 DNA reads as TGTGCCAGTAGCTTAGCGGGAGTCTACAATGAGCAGTTCTTC. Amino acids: CASSLAGVYNEQFF.

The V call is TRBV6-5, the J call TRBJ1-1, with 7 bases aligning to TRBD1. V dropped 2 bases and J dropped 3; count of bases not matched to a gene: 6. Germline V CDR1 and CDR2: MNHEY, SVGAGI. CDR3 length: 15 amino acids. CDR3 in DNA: TGTGCCAGCAGTTACACACAAACAGGGGACACTGAAGCTTTCTTT. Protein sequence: CASSYTQTGDTEAFF.

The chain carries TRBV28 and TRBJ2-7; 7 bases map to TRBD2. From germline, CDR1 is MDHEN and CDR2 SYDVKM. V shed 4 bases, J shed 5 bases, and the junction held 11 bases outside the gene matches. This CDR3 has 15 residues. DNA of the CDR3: TGTGCCAGCAGTTCCGCAGCTAGCGGACCCAACGAGCAGTACTTC. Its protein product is CASSSAASGPNEQYF.

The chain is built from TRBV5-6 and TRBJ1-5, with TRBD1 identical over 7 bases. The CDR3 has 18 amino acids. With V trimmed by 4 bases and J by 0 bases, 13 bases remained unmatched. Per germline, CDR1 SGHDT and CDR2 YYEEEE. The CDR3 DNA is TGTGCCAGCAGCGTAGCCGGGACAGAGACTTATAGCAATCAGCCCCAGCATTTT. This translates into CASSVAGTETYSNQPQHF.

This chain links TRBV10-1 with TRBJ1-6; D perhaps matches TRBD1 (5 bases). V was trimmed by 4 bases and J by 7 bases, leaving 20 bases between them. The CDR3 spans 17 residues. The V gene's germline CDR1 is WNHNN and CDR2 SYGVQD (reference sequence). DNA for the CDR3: TGCGCCAGCAGTGCCAATCGGTATCCGACAGAGAATTCACCCCTCCACTTT. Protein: CASSANRYPTENSPLHF.